These 32 T cell receptor beta chains were sequenced from one sample in a study of Ad26.COV2.S vaccination and SARS-CoV-2 variants. Treatment noted: approximately 18 received Ad26.COV2.S at low or high dose, single or two shots; roughly 5 received placebo; per-sample allocation not given. At day 63 after the first vaccine or placebo injection, samples were drawn. Only in-frame clones appear in the TCRdb table, and some are missing; sequencing was by immunoSEQ multiplex PCR. The sample shows roughly 350,000 clones, 88% of them seen only once. The source material was peripheral blood, sampled in a trial of Ad26.COV2.S vaccine versus placebo. Receptors originate from a person between 18 and 65 years old who received the Ad26.COV2.S COVID-19 vaccine or a placebo.

The chain joins TRBV4-3 to TRBJ2-3, with TRBD2 identical over 9 bases. CDR3 size: 18 residues. The V gene's germline CDR1 is LGHNA and CDR2 YSLEER. V lost 0 bases, J lost 2 bases, and 9 bases stayed unmatched. The chain's CDR3 is CASSQDRSSGAYTDTQYF. CDR3 DNA: TGCGCCAGCAGCCAAGACAGATCTAGCGGGGCCTACACAGATACGCAGTATTTT.

The sample holds one count of this clone. This chain uses TRBV30 with TRBJ2-6; D may correspond to TRBD1 or TRBD2 (5 bases each). This CDR3 is built from 15 residues. CDR1 GTSNPN and CDR2 SVGIG come from the germline V gene (reference sequence). V was pared by 1 base and J by 0 bases, with 7 bases between. The CDR3 protein is CAWSEGSSGANVLTF. DNA for the CDR3: TGTGCCTGGAGTGAGGGGAGCTCTGGGGCCAACGTCCTGACTTTC.

V is TRBV18 and J is TRBJ2-1, with D perhaps matching TRBD1 or TRBD2 (6 bases each). The V end lost 1 base, the J end lost 7 bases, and 14 bases lay between the germline ends. CDR3 size: 15 residues. Germline V gives CDR1 KGHSH, CDR2 LQKENI. CDR3 nucleotides: TGTGCCAGCTCACCACTGGGGGGCCGACGTAATGAGCAGTTCTTC. Translating it yields CASSPLGGRRNEQFF. The entire variable domain, with the rest obtained from reference TRBV18 and TRBJ2-1, is as follows: NAGVMQNPRHLVRRRGQEARLRCSPMKGHSHVYWYRQLPEEGLKFMVYLQKENIIDESGMPKERFSAEFPKEGPSILRIQQVVRGDSAAYFCASSPLGGRRNEQFFGPGTRLTVL.

The V gene is TRBV7-3, the J gene TRBJ2-1, with 13 bases aligning to TRBD2. With 5 bases clipped from V and 6 bases from J, the junction kept 7 bases outside the gene matches. CDR1 is SGHTA and CDR2 is FQGTGA in the germline V gene. The CDR3 extends over 16 amino acids. The CDR3 spells CASSARTSGSFNEQFF. DNA of the CDR3: TGTGCCAGCAGCGCTCGGACTAGCGGGAGTTTCAATGAGCAGTTCTTC.

The genes are TRBV29-1 and TRBJ1-2; unclear D gene. CDR3 length equals 12 residues. CDR1 is SQVTM, CDR2 ANQGSEA, per germline. Trimming took off 5 bases at V and 4 bases at J, with 11 bases between the two ends. The chain's CDR3 is CSVNRDFYGYTF. CDR3 sequence (DNA): TGCAGCGTTAACCGAGACTTCTATGGCTACACCTTC.

The chain uses TRBV5-1 and TRBJ2-2, with 8 bases matching TRBD1. V lost 9 bases and J lost 6; bases outside the gene matches: 7. Germline-derived CDR1 and CDR2 are SGHRS and YFSETQ. The CDR3 is 13 residues long. In DNA, the CDR3 is TGCGCCACCGCGACAGGGGAGCCCGGGGAGCTGTTTTTT. Its translation: CATATGEPGELFF.

This sequence joins TRBV7-3 and TRBJ2-5; a weak D match, TRBD2 (5 bases). The CDR3 runs to 14 residues. Germline lookup yields CDR1 SGHTA and CDR2 FQGTGA. V dropped 2 bases and J dropped 2 bases, with 9 bases sitting between them. This CDR3 reads CASSLSGDQETQYF. For the CDR3, the DNA is TGTGCCAGCAGCTTATCCGGGGATCAAGAGACCCAGTACTTC.

The chain carries TRBV28 and TRBJ2-6, with 7 bases lining up with TRBD2. The CDR3 sequence is 16 residues long. V lost 3 bases to trimming and J lost 0 bases; unmatched junction nucleotides: 2. Germline V lookup: CDR1 MDHEN, CDR2 SYDVKM. This CDR3 is CASSLWGGSGANVLTF. CDR3 DNA sequence: TGTGCCAGCAGTTTGTGGGGGGGCTCTGGGGCCAACGTCCTGACTTTC.

The chain carries TRBV25-1 and TRBJ2-5; TRBD1 might be the D (5 bases). The CDR3 is 13 residues long. The V gene's germline CDR1 is MGHDK and CDR2 SYGVNS. V was shortened by 4 bases and J by 5 bases, with 11 bases between the two germline ends. The CDR3 nucleotides are TGTGCCAGCAGTGTATCAGGGCGGGAGACCCAGTACTTC. Translation: CASSVSGRETQYF.

This clone has just a few counts. The chain couples TRBV2 to TRBJ2-7; D gene unclear. V lost 6 bases to trimming and J lost 5 bases, with 20 bases between them. The germline gives CDR1 SNHLY, CDR2 FYNNEI. The CDR3 sequence is 15 residues long. DNA for the CDR3: TGTGCCAGCAGAGCCACAGACCTTTACGGCCACGAGCAGTACTTC. Translating it yields CASRATDLYGHEQYF.

The CDR3: CASSFTQVSYEQYF. For the CDR3, the DNA is TGTGCCAGCAGTTTTACACAAGTATCCTACGAGCAGTACTTC. The chain links TRBV6-2 or TRBV6-3 to TRBJ2-7; D remains unclear. CDR1 and CDR2 (germline): MNHEY, SVGEGT. V was shortened by 4 bases and J by 1 base, with 11 bases between the two germline ends. The CDR3 is made up of 14 amino acids.

CDR3 bases: TGTGCCAGCAGGAATGGTATGGCAGCCTATTTGAACACTGAAGCTTTCTTT. This encodes CASRNGMAAYLNTEAFF. This rearrangement joins TRBV28 to TRBJ1-1; D remains unclear. Germline V gene data show CDR1 as MDHEN and CDR2 as SYDVKM. The CDR3 covers 17 residues. V lost 6 bases and J lost 0, with 20 bases in between.

The chain uses TRBV7-9 and TRBJ2-1; D gene uncertain. V was shortened by 1 base and J by 8 bases, with 9 bases between the two germline ends. The CDR3 consists of 13 residues. Germline assignment: CDR1 SEHNR and CDR2 FQNEAQ (reference sequence). The CDR3: CASSLDPLDEQFF. For the CDR3, the DNA is TGTGCCAGCAGCTTAGACCCCTTGGATGAGCAGTTCTTC.

V is TRBV18 and J is TRBJ1-2; 10 nucleotides agree with TRBD1. Losses at the gene ends were 8 bases for V and 4 bases for J; bases not matched to a gene: 13. The germline V gene has CDR1 KGHSH and CDR2 LQKENI. This CDR3 contains 16 residues. The DNA of the CDR3 is TGTGCCAGCCAGCTCCCCGGGACAGGGGCCTTCTATGGCTACACCTTC. As protein: CASQLPGTGAFYGYTF.

The chain has TRBV7-2 and TRBJ1-5; D is undetermined. This CDR3 has 14 residues. The germline V gene encodes CDR1 SGHTA and CDR2 FQGNSA. Trimming stripped 5 bases from V and 5 bases from J, with 13 bases between. The CDR3 region has the DNA TGTGCCAGCAGCCCCCAACGATTCGATCAGCCCCAGCATTTT. This codes for CASSPQRFDQPQHF.

The CDR3 bases are TGTGCCAGCAGCCCGACAGGGTTGGGGACCCAGTACTTC. Translated: CASSPTGLGTQYF. This sequence joins TRBV7-3 and TRBJ2-5; TRBD1 agrees at 7 bases. Trimming removed 5 bases from V and 7 bases from J; junction bases left unmatched: 7. In germline, CDR1 is SGHTA, CDR2 FQGTGA. This CDR3 comprises 13 residues.

V usage is TRBV7-3 and J usage is TRBJ1-1; TRBD1 matches at 7 bases. V lost 5 bases and J lost 7; bases outside the gene matches: 16. This CDR3 contains 16 residues. Germline V gene lookup returns CDR1 SGHTA and CDR2 FQGTGA. DNA of the CDR3: TGTGCCAGCAGCCGCCAGCCCTCGGACAGGCCGGATGAAGCTTTCTTT. Translated: CASSRQPSDRPDEAFF.

V and J are TRBV28 and TRBJ2-7; 8 nucleotides line up with TRBD2. CDR1 MDHEN and CDR2 SYDVKM come from the germline V gene. The CDR3 is 14 residues long. Germline trimming cut 11 bases from V and 6 bases from J; bases unmatched to any gene: 15. The DNA of the CDR3 is TGTGCCCACCACCGGGGGGGGGCGCGTCTCGAGCAGTACTTC. Its translation: CAHHRGGARLEQYF.

The V call is TRBV30, the J call TRBJ2-1, with D maybe TRBD2 (6 bases). Looked up from germline, CDR1 is GTSNPN and CDR2 is SVGIG (reference sequence). The CDR3 is 15 residues long. V gave up 2 bases and J gave up 5 bases, with 16 bases separating them. The CDR3 nucleotides are TGTGCCTGGAGTTTTTGGACTAAAGTAGACAATGAGCAGTTCTTC. Residues: CAWSFWTKVDNEQFF.

This chain connects TRBV12-3 or TRBV12-4 to TRBJ1-1; D remains ambiguous. This CDR3 is built from 13 residues. V shed 8 bases and J shed 1 base, with 11 bases lying between them. This chain's CDR3 is CASRLGANTEAFF. CDR3 nucleotide sequence: TGTGCCAGCCGCCTGGGAGCGAACACTGAAGCTTTCTTT.

The chain employs TRBV6-2 or TRBV6-3 and TRBJ1-5; D call uncertain. The CDR3 length is 16 residues. CDR1 and CDR2 from the germline V gene are MNHEY and SVGEGT. Deletions cut 6 bases from V and 4 bases from J, with 19 bases between. The CDR3 here is CASSLEPIRRNQPQHF. In nucleotides, the CDR3 is TGTGCCAGCAGCCTAGAACCGATCAGGAGAAATCAGCCCCAGCATTTT.

V and J are TRBV19 and TRBJ2-2; D is unclear. The CDR3 is 14 amino acids. The germline gives CDR1 LNHDA, CDR2 SQIVND (reference sequence). V lost 5 bases, J lost 0 bases, and 7 bases lay in between. CDR3 in DNA: TGTGCCAGTAGTGCGACCTCGAACACCGGGGAGCTGTTTTTT. This gives the protein CASSATSNTGELFF.

The J gene is TRBJ1-6, the V gene TRBV6-4; D is ambiguous. This CDR3 contains 13 residues. The V end lost 1 base, the J end lost 7 bases, and 5 bases lay between the germline ends. Germline CDR1 and CDR2: MRHNA and SNTAGT. The CDR3 nucleotides are TGTGCCAGCAGTGACTGGTCCAATTCACCCCTCCACTTT. This codes for CASSDWSNSPLHF.

The chain links TRBV19 to TRBJ2-7; D possibly uses TRBD1 or TRBD2 (5 bases each). Trimming stripped 6 bases from V and 2 bases from J, with 17 bases between. The CDR3 is 15 residues long. Germline V lookup: CDR1 LNHDA, CDR2 SQIVND (reference sequence). For the CDR3, the DNA is TGTGCCAGTAGCCTCGGGGCAGGGTTTACCTACGAGCAGTACTTC. It codes for CASSLGAGFTYEQYF.

The genes are TRBV12-5 and TRBJ2-7; no clear D. The CDR3 has 13 residues. The V end was cut by 1 base, the J end by 2 bases, with 6 bases between. CDR1 is LGHNT, CDR2 FRNRAP, per germline. CDR3 sequence: CASGLDIPYEQYF. For the CDR3, the DNA is TGTGCTAGTGGTTTGGATATTCCCTACGAGCAGTACTTC. Filled out from reference TRBV12-5 and TRBJ2-7, the complete variable domain reads DARVTQTPRHKVTEMGQEVTMRCQPILGHNTVFWYRQTMMQGLELLAYFRNRAPLDDSGMPKDRFSAEMPDATLATLKIQPSEPRDSAVYFCASGLDIPYEQYFGPGTRLTVT.

This rearrangement joins TRBV2 to TRBJ2-1; 11 bases fit TRBD2. Germline V gives CDR1 SNHLY, CDR2 FYNNEI. V dropped 6 bases and J dropped 7; count of bases not matched to a gene: 5. The CDR3 contains 14 residues. The CDR3: CASRISSGGNEQFF. The CDR3 coding sequence is TGTGCCAGCAGAATCTCTAGCGGGGGGAATGAGCAGTTCTTC. Using reference TRBV2 and TRBJ2-1 for the parts outside the CDR3, the full variable domain is EPEVTQTPSHQVTQMGQEVILRCVPISNHLYFYWYRQILGQKVEFLVSFYNNEISEKSEIFDDQFSVERPDGSNFTLKIRSTKLEDSAMYFCASRISSGGNEQFFGPGTRLTVL.

The rearrangement uses TRBV6-5 and TRBJ2-7; possibly TRBD1 for D (5 bases). Germline values: CDR1 MNHEY, CDR2 SVGAGI. This CDR3 contains 13 residues. V was shortened by 6 bases and J by 3 bases, with 12 bases between the two germline ends. The CDR3 protein is CASSPDTGYEQYF. The CDR3 DNA follows: TGTGCCAGCAGCCCGGACACGGGCTACGAGCAGTACTTC.

This chain links TRBV5-8 with TRBJ1-3; D gene uncertain. Trimming left V 0 bases short and J 10 bases short, with 23 bases between. CDR1 is SGHTS, CDR2 YDEGEE, per germline. This CDR3 spans 17 amino acids. CDR3 in amino acids: CASSLARSGQTSRTIYF. The CDR3 coding sequence is TGTGCCAGCAGCTTGGCACGTTCAGGCCAAACATCGAGGACCATATATTTT.

The V and J genes are TRBV7-9 and TRBJ1-4, with D hard to call. This CDR3 has 14 amino acids. Germline V gene sequence: CDR1 SEHNR, CDR2 FQNEAQ (reference sequence). Between the trimmed V and J ends, which lost 1 base and 8 bases, there was a span of 11 bases. CDR3 DNA sequence: TGTGCCAGCAGCTTAGTCGGGGATCGGGAAAAACTGTTTTTT. Encoded protein: CASSLVGDREKLFF.

CDR3 bases: TGTGCCAGCAGCTCCCACTCGAAAGGTAATGAGCAGTTCTTC. Translated, it gives CASSSHSKGNEQFF. The chain joins TRBV7-3 to TRBJ2-1; D unclear. The CDR3 sequence is 14 residues long. Trimming pared 4 bases from V and 7 bases from J, leaving 14 bases between. Germline loops: CDR1 SGHTA, CDR2 FQGTGA.

J is TRBJ2-3 and V is TRBV7-9; no clear D gene. This CDR3 comprises 17 residues. V was trimmed by 1 base and J by 0 bases, leaving 14 bases between them. Looked up from germline, CDR1 is SEHNR and CDR2 is FQNEAQ (reference sequence). CDR3 in amino acids: CASSLGRGTYSTDTQYF. DNA for the CDR3: TGTGCCAGCAGCTTAGGACGTGGAACGTATAGCACAGATACGCAGTATTTT.

The rearrangement uses TRBV6-2 or TRBV6-3 and TRBJ1-2, with D possibly TRBD1 on 5 matching bases. V was cut by 2 bases and J by 5 bases, with 12 bases left in between. The CDR3 has 14 amino acids. In germline, CDR1 is MNHEY, CDR2 SVGEGT. DNA for the CDR3: TGTGCCAGCAGTTACGCGCCAGGGCAATATGGCTACACCTTC. Protein sequence: CASSYAPGQYGYTF.